A selection of T cell receptor beta chains follows, all from one sample in a study of T cell responses to AZD1222 COVID-19 vaccine. Using immunoSEQ multiplex PCR, the repertoire was profiled, and TCRdb retains in-frame clones only, with some absent. The sample comprises over 110,000 clones, roughly 90% of which are singletons, and roughly 1.7% rests with the top ten. The sequences come from peripheral blood, collected 28 days after the second AZD1222 dose. These receptors came from an adult who received the AZD1222 COVID-19 vaccine. Both conserved end residues are part of each CDR3. The order of the fields is V gene, clone size, J gene, D gene, CDR3 length, CDR3 DNA, CDR3 protein. A D gene is named only where the DNA matches it firmly. Size tells how often a clone was seen (once, few, many) or the class of an expanded clone, and some rows leave it out.

TRBV6-4	once	TRBJ2-1	-	9	TGTGCCAGCATCGGTGAGCAGTTCTTC	CASIGEQFF
TRBV6-2/TRBV6-3	-	TRBJ2-7	TRBD2	20	TGTGCCAGCAGTTCCACCTTAGTAGCGGGTCGGTTAGCGGGGAGCTACGAGCAGTACTTC	CASSSTLVAGRLAGSYEQYF
TRBV5-1	-	TRBJ2-2	TRBD1	15	TGCGCCAGCAGCTTGCGGACAGGGGTCACCGGGGAGCTGTTTTTT	CASSLRTGVTGELFF
TRBV28	-	TRBJ1-1	TRBD1	14	TGTGCCAGCAGTAACGGACAGGGGTACACTGAAGCTTTCTTT	CASSNGQGYTEAFF
TRBV20-1	-	TRBJ1-2	TRBD1	10	TGCAGTGCGCAGACAGGGGGCTACACCTTC	CSAQTGGYTF
TRBV11-2	-	TRBJ2-1	-	15	TGTGCCAGCACCCCGAGTGCGGGCTCGTACAATGAGCAGTTCTTC	CASTPSAGSYNEQFF
TRBV11-3	-	TRBJ1-1	TRBD1	14	TGTGCCAGCAGCTCGACAGGGGCAAACACTGAAGCTTTCTTT	CASSSTGANTEAFF
TRBV7-2	once	TRBJ1-4	-	17	TGTGCCAGCAGCTTTATTTTGACCAGGACAACTAATGAAAAACTGTTTTTT	CASSFILTRTTNEKLFF
TRBV27	-	TRBJ1-1	-	14	TGTGCCAGCAGTTTATTTCCAGCCTCCGTTGAAGCTTTCTTT	CASSLFPASVEAFF
TRBV20-1	-	TRBJ1-1	-	11	TGCAGTGCTAGATCTCGCACTGAAGCTTTCTTT	CSARSRTEAFF
TRBV7-9	few	TRBJ2-7	-	12	TGTGCCAGCAGCTTCGGATCCTACGAGCAGTACTTC	CASSFGSYEQYF
TRBV30	-	TRBJ2-5	TRBD1	13	TGTGCCTGGAGGGGACAGGTGCAAGAGACCCAGTACTTC	CAWRGQVQETQYF
TRBV4-2	-	TRBJ2-7	TRBD1	13	TGTGCCAGCAGGGGACAGGGGGCATACGAGCAGTACTTC	CASRGQGAYEQYF
TRBV6-2/TRBV6-3	-	TRBJ1-5	TRBD1	14	TGTGCCAGCAGTCGACAGGGGGCGGACCAGCCCCAGCATTTT	CASSRQGADQPQHF
TRBV20-1	-	TRBJ2-5	-	11	TGCAGTGCTACGTTGACGGAGACCCAGTACTTC	CSATLTETQYF
TRBV28	-	TRBJ1-3	-	12	TGTGCCAGCAGCTTAGCTGGAAACACCATATATTTT	CASSLAGNTIYF
TRBV28	-	TRBJ1-2	-	14	TGTGCCAGCAGTTCGCCGGCGGCTAACTATGGCTACACCTTC	CASSSPAANYGYTF
TRBV7-9	-	TRBJ1-1	-	12	TGTGCCAGCCAATCGCAGAACACTGAAGCTTTCTTT	CASQSQNTEAFF
TRBV7-2	-	TRBJ1-2	-	13	TGTGCCAGCAGCGCAACAGGCAACTATGGCTACACCTTC	CASSATGNYGYTF
TRBV19	-	TRBJ2-1	TRBD1	19	TGTGCCAGTAGTATCCTAGGGACAGGGGGCTTTCTAACCTACAATGAGCAGTTCTTC	CASSILGTGGFLTYNEQFF
TRBV5-1	-	TRBJ1-5	-	15	TGCGCCAGCAGCCAGGACGGGACGCCACATCAGCCCCAGCATTTT	CASSQDGTPHQPQHF
TRBV2	-	TRBJ1-2	TRBD1	16	TGTGCCAGCAGTGAAGCGCTTCGGAACAGGGGTGGCGGCTACACCTTC	CASSEALRNRGGGYTF
TRBV11-3	-	TRBJ2-5	-	14	TGTGCCAGCAGCTTCACCAAACAACAAGAGACCCAGTACTTC	CASSFTKQQETQYF
TRBV14	-	TRBJ1-3	-	15	TGTGCCAGCAGCGACCGCAGGGACTCTGGAAACACCATATATTTT	CASSDRRDSGNTIYF
TRBV9	-	TRBJ2-3	-	16	TGTGCCAGCAGCGGGGGTGATGGGCGGGGGCCAGATACGCAGTATTTT	CASSGGDGRGPDTQYF
TRBV24-1	-	TRBJ2-2	-	16	TGTGCCACCAGTGACGCGGGACACATGAACACCGGGGAGCTGTTTTTT	CATSDAGHMNTGELFF
TRBV30	-	TRBJ2-2	-	14	TGTGCCTGGAGTACCAGGGCGAACACCGGGGAGCTGTTTTTT	CAWSTRANTGELFF
TRBV5-4	-	TRBJ1-2	TRBD1	14	TGTGCCAGCAGCTCGCAGGGGGTAGTTAGCGGCTACACCTTC	CASSSQGVVSGYTF
TRBV5-1	once	TRBJ2-2	-	14	TGCGCCAGCAGCTTAGACCCGGAGACCGGGGAGCTGTTTTTT	CASSLDPETGELFF
TRBV10-3	-	TRBJ2-1	TRBD1	17	TGTGCCATCAGTGAAGCGACAGGGGCAGCTGGGTACAATGAGCAGTTCTTC	CAISEATGAAGYNEQFF
TRBV11-2	-	TRBJ2-7	TRBD2	14	TGTGCCAGCAGCTTAGGCGGGGGAACCTACGAGCAGTACTTC	CASSLGGGTYEQYF
TRBV6-6	-	TRBJ2-7	TRBD1	15	TGTGCCAGCAGGCTGGACAGGGGGGGGCTTGTCGAGCAGTACTTC	CASRLDRGGLVEQYF
TRBV6-5	-	TRBJ1-3	-	14	TGTGCCGTTTGGTCAGGGGCACATGGAAACACCATATATTTT	CAVWSGAHGNTIYF
TRBV5-1	-	TRBJ1-1	-	17	TGCGCCAGCAGCTTGGGCATGCAGGGAAGAATGAACACTGAAGCTTTCTTT	CASSLGMQGRMNTEAFF
TRBV5-1	-	TRBJ1-4	-	14	TGCGCCAGCAGCCCCACGCGGGGGAATGAAAAACTGTTTTTT	CASSPTRGNEKLFF
TRBV24-1	-	TRBJ2-5	TRBD1	15	TGTGCCACCAGTGACCCATCGACAGGGAAAGAGACCCAGTACTTC	CATSDPSTGKETQYF
TRBV6-4	-	TRBJ1-2	TRBD1	13	TGTGCCAGCAGTGAGAGGACAGGAGCTGGCTACACCTTC	CASSERTGAGYTF
TRBV30	-	TRBJ1-4	-	11	TGTGCCTGGGGCCCGAGTGAAAAACTGTTTTTT	CAWGPSEKLFF
TRBV19	-	TRBJ1-5	TRBD1	15	TGTGCCAGTAGGGCAGACAGGGGTGGCAATCAGCCCCAGCATTTT	CASRADRGGNQPQHF
TRBV10-2	-	TRBJ1-4	-	18	TGCGCCAGCAGTGACCGAATTAACCGACAGCGCGTTAATGAGAGAGTGTTTTTT	CASSDRINRQRVNERVFF
TRBV5-1	few	TRBJ2-7	-	12	TGCGCCAGCAGCCCAGGACAGTACGAGCAGTACTTC	CASSPGQYEQYF
TRBV30	-	TRBJ2-7	-	14	TGTGCCTGGAGTACGCAGGGGAAAGGGCACGAGCAGTACTTC	CAWSTQGKGHEQYF
TRBV19	-	TRBJ1-4	-	14	TGTGCTACTAGATGGGGCGGACAGAATGAAAAACTGTTTTTT	CATRWGGQNEKLFF
TRBV29-1	-	TRBJ2-7	-	14	TGCAGCGTTGAGATTCCGGGCCTAACCTACGAGCAGTACTTC	CSVEIPGLTYEQYF
TRBV4-2	-	TRBJ1-2	-	15	TGTGCCAGCAGCCAAGATCTCCCCACTAACTATGGCTACACCTTC	CASSQDLPTNYGYTF
TRBV9	-	TRBJ1-1	-	15	TGTGCCAGCAGCCCTGTTCAGCGGGGGGCCGGAATAGCTTTCTTT	CASSPVQRGAGIAFF
TRBV5-8	-	TRBJ2-5	-	13	TGTGCCAGCAGCCTAGGACCCAAAGAGACCCAGTACTTC	CASSLGPKETQYF
TRBV30	-	TRBJ1-3	-	14	TGTGCCTGGGGAAGGGGCGAGCCTGGAAACACCATATATTTT	CAWGRGEPGNTIYF
TRBV10-1	-	TRBJ1-2	-	13	TGCGCCGGACATGGACTTGAGGATATTGGCTACACCTTC	CAGHGLEDIGYTF
TRBV5-6	-	TRBJ2-7	-	12	TGTGCCAGCAGCGTTCAGGGTTACGAGCAGTACTTC	CASSVQGYEQYF
TRBV9	-	TRBJ1-4	TRBD1	16	TGTGCCAGCAGCGCATGGGACAGTTCAACTAATGAAAAACTGTTTTTT	CASSAWDSSTNEKLFF
TRBV28	-	TRBJ2-1	-	16	TGTGCCAGCAGTGGTCGGGGGAGGGGGACCTACAATGAGCAGTTCTTC	CASSGRGRGTYNEQFF
TRBV9	-	TRBJ2-1	TRBD2	16	TGTGCCAGCAGCGTAGTCTTAGCGGGGGGGCGGCATGAGCAGTTCTTC	CASSVVLAGGRHEQFF
TRBV5-1	-	TRBJ2-1	-	15	TGCGCCAGCAGCTTGACACCAAACTCCTACAATGAGCAGTTCTTC	CASSLTPNSYNEQFF
TRBV7-6	-	TRBJ2-3	TRBD2	18	TGTGCCAGCAGCCCAAGCGTCTCTAGCGGGAGTTGGACAGATACGCAGTATTTT	CASSPSVSSGSWTDTQYF